This is a list of T cell receptor beta chains from one sample in a study of vaccination and CD4 T cells after COVID-19. Each CDR3 protein is one row after TCRdb ran MiXCR on the PCR reads. The table records some 21,000 distinct CDR3 sequences, about 50% of them present only once. This specimen was CD4+ T cells from blood, taken before SARS-CoV-2 vaccination. Receptor source: a human donor who had recovered from COVID-19. Each CDR3 is given with its conserved first and last residue. D genes are given only for firm matches. Expanded clones are given a class, and other clones once, few, many or no size at all.

d_call,v_call,j_call,clone_size,cdr3_aa,cdr3_nt
.,TRBV19,TRBJ1-5,.,CASRRFGTENQPQHF,TGTGCCAGTAGGAGGTTCGGGACCGAGAATCAGCCCCAGCATTTT
.,TRBV21-1,TRBJ2-1,.,CASSKCCREQFF,TGTGCCAGCAGCAAATGCTGTAGAGAGCAGTTCTTC
.,TRBV7-3,TRBJ2-3,.,CASSLAGQTDTQYF,TGTGCCAGCAGCTTAGCCGGACAGACAGATACGCAGTATTTT
.,TRBV12-3/TRBV12-4,TRBJ2-1,.,CASSLERTRGNEQFF,TGTGCCAGCAGTTTGGAGCGGACCCGAGGGAATGAGCAGTTCTTC
.,TRBV6-2/TRBV6-3,TRBJ2-3,once,CASRNGGPSTDTQYF,TGTGCCAGCAGAAACGGAGGGCCTAGCACAGATACGCAGTATTTT
TRBD2,TRBV6-1,TRBJ2-1,few,CASSDGVAGLNEQFF,TGTGCCAGCAGTGATGGAGTAGCGGGATTAAATGAGCAGTTCTTC
.,TRBV20-1,TRBJ2-7,.,CSARVPLTRSEQYF,TGCAGTGCTAGAGTCCCCTTGACCAGGAGCGAGCAGTACTTC
.,TRBV24-1,TRBJ2-3,.,CATSDVQGLHTQYF,TGTGCCACCAGTGATGTACAGGGTTTGCATACGCAGTATTTT
TRBD2,TRBV5-1,TRBJ2-5,few,CASSLGLAGGETQYF,TGCGCCAGCAGCTTGGGACTAGCGGGAGGGGAGACCCAGTACTTC
.,TRBV7-9,TRBJ2-7,few,CASSTVGSSYEQYF,TGTGCCAGCAGCACGGTCGGGAGCTCCTACGAGCAGTACTTC
.,TRBV27,TRBJ2-5,.,CASRGTDPRETQYF,TGTGCCAGCAGAGGGACGGACCCCCGGGAGACCCAGTACTTC
.,TRBV7-8,TRBJ1-6,.,CASSKQGKDSPLHF,TGTGCCAGCAGCAAACAGGGAAAGGACTCACCCCTCCACTTT
.,TRBV10-3,TRBJ2-3,.,CAINQPGRPSTDTQYF,TGTGCCATCAATCAACCGGGCCGACCTAGCACAGATACGCAGTATTTT
TRBD2,TRBV6-2/TRBV6-3,TRBJ2-1,.,CASTLRTSSYNEQFF,TGTGCCAGCACCCTACGGACTAGCTCCTACAATGAGCAGTTCTTC
TRBD1,TRBV7-2,TRBJ1-1,few,CASRVRQGPEAFF,TGTGCCAGCAGGGTACGACAGGGTCCTGAAGCTTTCTTT
TRBD2,TRBV18,TRBJ2-7,.,CASSTGLGYEQYF,TGTGCCAGCTCCACCGGACTAGGCTACGAGCAGTACTTC
TRBD1,TRBV5-1,TRBJ2-5,.,CTSSEGQGETQYF,TGCACCAGCAGCGAGGGACAGGGAGAGACCCAGTACTTC
.,TRBV7-9,TRBJ1-1,.,CASSLLRLGTEAFF,TGTGCCAGCAGCTTACTCCGGTTGGGAACTGAAGCTTTCTTT
TRBD2,TRBV19,TRBJ2-1,.,CASSLLGGLAGKKFF,TGTGCCAGTAGCCTTCTAGGAGGACTAGCGGGAAAGAAGTTCTTC
.,TRBV7-3,TRBJ1-1,.,CASSLQGYTEAFF,TGTGCCAGCAGCTTACAGGGCTACACTGAAGCTTTCTTT
TRBD1,TRBV6-5,TRBJ2-1,.,CASSYSGTENNEQFF,TGTGCCAGCAGTTATTCGGGGACAGAAAACAATGAGCAGTTCTTC
.,TRBV20-1,TRBJ2-7,.,CSAREQGTSEQYF,TGCAGTGCTAGAGAACAGGGCACCTCCGAGCAGTACTTC
TRBD2,TRBV6-1,TRBJ2-5,.,CASSEGSGRGSQYF,TGTGCCAGCAGTGAAGGGAGCGGGAGGGGGTCCCAGTACTTC
.,TRBV19,TRBJ1-5,.,CASSILARRDQPQHF,TGTGCCAGTAGTATTCTTGCAAGAAGGGATCAGCCCCAGCATTTT
TRBD1,TRBV7-9,TRBJ1-1,.,CASSLPQGRNTEAFF,TGTGCCAGCAGCTTACCACAGGGGAGGAACACTGAAGCTTTCTTT
.,TRBV6-1,TRBJ2-5,.,CASSLNRGGETQYF,TGTGCCAGCAGCCTCAACAGGGGAGGGGAGACCCAGTACTTC
.,TRBV7-9,TRBJ1-1,few,CASSLVRTANGDVTEAFF,TGTGCCAGCAGCTTAGTGAGGACAGCGAATGGAGATGTCACTGAAGCTTTCTTT
TRBD2,TRBV20-1,TRBJ2-7,.,CSSRTSSYEQYF,TGCAGTTCTAGGACTAGCAGCTACGAGCAGTACTTC
TRBD2,TRBV5-1,TRBJ2-1,.,CASSPGLAGNEQFF,TGCGCCAGCAGCCCCGGACTAGCCGGCAATGAGCAGTTCTTC